Each of the 31 T cell receptor beta chains below was sequenced from the same sample in a study of blood T cells in healthy people across ages. PCR was performed a second time for about 7 to 12 cycles using a sample-barcoded 5' primer and a J-beta primer mix. A single record per CDR3 protein comes from TCRdb applying MiXCR to the 5' RACE reads. Found here are some 900,000 distinct CDR3 sequences, around 46% of them singletons; the top ten hold around 15%. Sequencing was performed on blood. Source of these receptors: a man younger than 40 in good health.

The CDR3 nucleotides read TGTGCCAGCAGTAAGCGGTCTCCTTCCCTCTCGGGCTACACCTTC. Its protein product is CASSKRSPSLSGYTF. The J gene is TRBJ1-2, the V gene TRBV6-2 or TRBV6-3; D is ambiguous. Trimming took 5 bases from V and 8 from J, leaving 21 bases between them. The CDR3 has 15 residues. The V gene's germline CDR1 is MNHEY and CDR2 SVGEGT.

The gene calls are TRBV7-2 and TRBJ1-1; TRBD1 aligns across 7 bases. The CDR3 has 15 amino acids. V trimming: 2 bases; J trimming: 1 base; junction bases outside the gene matches: 4. Germline CDR1 SGHTA, CDR2 FQGNSA. The CDR3 nucleotides read TGTGCCAGCAGCTTAACAGGGGCTCCGAACACTGAAGCTTTCTTT. It encodes CASSLTGAPNTEAFF.

The table lists this clonotype with a few counts. This chain links TRBV5-1 with TRBJ2-3; no firm D call. This CDR3 has 13 residues. Trimming pared 2 bases from V and 6 bases from J, leaving 10 bases between. From germline, CDR1 is SGHRS and CDR2 YFSETQ. CDR3 sequence (DNA): TGCGCCAGCAGCTTCGAAGGGCTGGATACGCAGTATTTT. Its translation is CASSFEGLDTQYF.

The chain combines TRBV9 with TRBJ1-1; no reliable D call. This CDR3 has 13 residues. In germline, CDR1 is SGDLS, CDR2 YYNGEE. V was trimmed by 0 bases and J by 10 bases, leaving 13 bases between them. CDR3 coding DNA: TGTGCCAGCAGCGTAGGTCCGGATTCGGCAGCTTTCTTT. Protein: CASSVGPDSAAFF.

This chain connects TRBV28 to TRBJ2-1; 11 nucleotides match TRBD1. With 8 bases clipped from V and 10 bases from J, the junction kept 7 bases outside the gene matches. Looked up from germline, CDR1 is MDHEN and CDR2 is SYDVKM. The CDR3 length is 13 residues. The chain's CDR3 is CASRTGGIGEQFF. The CDR3 nucleotides read TGTGCCAGCCGGACAGGGGGCATCGGGGAGCAGTTCTTC. Drawing the rest from reference TRBV28 and TRBJ2-1, the complete variable domain is DVKVTQSSRYLVKRTGEKVFLECVQDMDHENMFWYRQDPGLGLRLIYFSYDVKMKEKGDIPEGYSVSREKKERFSLILESASTNQTSMYLCASRTGGIGEQFFGPGTRLTVL.

This clonotype showed up just a few times. One end of the junction fails to match germline, which may point to a read error. The V and J genes are TRBV12-3 or TRBV12-4 and TRBJ2-3; no definite D call. The length of the CDR3 is 13 residues. The CDR3 loop reads CASSIKGADAQYF. The CDR3 region has the DNA TGTGCCAGCAGTATCAAGGGTGCAGATGCGCAGTATTTT.

This clonotype has just a few counts. In DNA form, the CDR3 reads TGTGCCATCAGTGAGTACAGGGACTACACCTTC. Its protein product is CAISEYRDYTF. The rearrangement joins TRBV10-3 to TRBJ1-2; tentatively, D is TRBD1 (6 bases). V lost 1 base and J 10 bases, leaving 7 bases between the germline ends. CDR3 length: 11 residues. CDR1 and CDR2 (germline): ENHRY, SYGVKD.

This clonotype has only a few counts. V gene TRBV20-1 combines with J gene TRBJ2-7, with 7 nucleotides matching TRBD2. CDR3 length equals 15 residues. J gave up 1 base and V 1 base, and 7 bases lay outside the gene matches. Germline CDR1 DFQATT, CDR2 SNEGSKA (reference sequence). The DNA for the CDR3 is TGCAGTGCTAGAGTCCCAAGCGGGGTGTCCTACGAGCAGTACTTC. Amino acids: CSARVPSGVSYEQYF.

This clonotype was detected a few times. The gene calls are TRBV20-1 and TRBJ2-2, with D tentatively TRBD2 (6 bases). There are 16 residues in the CDR3. Trimming left V 2 bases short and J 1 base short, with 14 bases between. CDR1 DFQATT and CDR2 SNEGSKA come from the germline V gene (reference sequence). DNA for the CDR3: TGCAGTGCTAGAAAAGGAGGGCTTCTGAACACCGGGGAGCTGTTTTTT. It encodes CSARKGGLLNTGELFF.

This clonotype was found once. The V and J genes are TRBV20-1 and TRBJ2-6, with D possibly being TRBD1 (6 bases). In germline, CDR1 is DFQATT, CDR2 SNEGSKA (reference sequence). V lost 0 bases and J lost 2, with 17 bases in between. This CDR3 spans 18 amino acids. CDR3 sequence: CSARDPTGSRTGANVLTF. DNA of the CDR3: TGCAGTGCTAGAGATCCGACAGGTTCACGCACTGGGGCCAACGTCCTGACTTTC.

The V and J genes are TRBV29-1 and TRBJ1-1, with D possibly being TRBD1 (6 bases). V was pared by 6 bases and J by 2 bases, with 13 bases between. Germline CDR1 and CDR2: SQVTM and ANQGSEA. CDR3 size: 13 residues. The CDR3, as DNA: TGCAGCGTATCGACAGGTTACAACACTGAAGCTTTCTTT. Its protein is CSVSTGYNTEAFF.

This clonotype was found a few times. The chain couples TRBV12-5 to TRBJ1-1; TRBD1 is a possible D gene (6 bases). Germline lookup yields CDR1 LGHNT and CDR2 FRNRAP. V was cut by 5 bases and J by 5 bases, with 12 bases left in between. There are 13 residues in the CDR3. The CDR3 coding sequence is TGTGCTAGTGGTCCCCAAGGGGGGACTGAAGCTTTCTTT. It codes for CASGPQGGTEAFF. Drawing the rest from reference TRBV12-5 and TRBJ1-1, the complete variable domain is DARVTQTPRHKVTEMGQEVTMRCQPILGHNTVFWYRQTMMQGLELLAYFRNRAPLDDSGMPKDRFSAEMPDATLATLKIQPSEPRDSAVYFCASGPQGGTEAFFGQGTRLTVV.

A word on this clonotype: The junction departs from germline at one end; a sequencing error may be responsible. V and J are TRBV3-1 and TRBJ2-3, with a possible D match to TRBD2 (6 bases). Germline CDR1 reads LGHDT; CDR2 reads YNNKEL (reference sequence). The CDR3 is 20 amino acids. For the CDR3, the DNA is TGTGTCAGCAGCCAAGATATTTGGGGACGAGCGGGTACCTTCACAGATACGCAGTATTTT. This translates into CVSSQDIWGRAGTFTDTQYF.

The genes are TRBV29-1 and TRBJ1-2; TRBD1 matches 10 bases. V lost 7 bases to trimming and J lost 7 bases; unmatched junction nucleotides: 6. The CDR3 has 12 amino acids. Germline CDR1 SQVTM, CDR2 ANQGSEA. The chain's CDR3 is CSGGDRGPGYTF. The CDR3 nucleotides read TGCAGCGGAGGTGACAGGGGGCCTGGCTACACCTTC.

This clonotype was observed a few times. This chain connects TRBV29-1 to TRBJ2-7; the D is unclear. The germline V gene encodes CDR1 SQVTM and CDR2 ANQGSEA. This CDR3 is 13 amino acids long. V was shortened by 4 bases and J by 4 bases, with 14 bases between the two germline ends. DNA of the CDR3: TGCAGCGTTGTCCTTGCGGCTGGTTACGAGCAGTACTTC. As protein: CSVVLAAGYEQYF.

This rearrangement joins TRBV29-1 to TRBJ2-7, with 9 bases matching TRBD1. This CDR3 contains 13 residues. Germline V CDR1 and CDR2: SQVTM, ANQGSEA. Germline trimming cut 5 bases from V and 0 bases from J; bases unmatched to any gene: 2. CDR3 protein: CSVSTGGSYEQYF. As DNA, the CDR3 is TGCAGCGTTTCGACAGGGGGCTCCTACGAGCAGTACTTC.

This clonotype was recorded only once. V and J are TRBV21-1 and TRBJ1-1; the table's D call, TRBD1, has no DNA check behind it. TRBV21-1 is given as a pseudogene. CDR3 size: 18 residues. CDR3 loop: CASRKRYRRGDMNTEAFF. In DNA, the CDR3 is TGTGCCAGCAGGAAAAGGTATCGCAGGGGGGATATGAACACTGAAGCTTTCTTT.

The chain recombines TRBV25-1 with TRBJ2-1, with D perhaps being TRBD1 or TRBD2 (5 bases each). V gave up 1 base and J gave up 0 bases, with 10 bases separating them. CDR3 length equals 16 residues. The germline gives CDR1 MGHDK, CDR2 SYGVNS. CDR3 residues: CASSESGDPSYNEQFF. In DNA, the CDR3 is TGTGCCAGCAGTGAATCCGGGGACCCCTCCTACAATGAGCAGTTCTTC. The whole variable domain, remainder taken from reference TRBV25-1 and TRBJ2-1, is EADIYQTPRYLVIGTGKKITLECSQTMGHDKMYWYQQDPGMELHLIHYSYGVNSTEKGDLSSESTVSRIRTEHFPLTLESARPSHTSQYLCASSESGDPSYNEQFFGPGTRLTVL.

This clonotype came up a few times. The chain links TRBV7-2 to TRBJ2-7, with TRBD2 matching over 10 bases. This CDR3 region has 17 residues. The V segment lost 2 bases and the J segment 3 bases; nucleotides outside the gene matches: 10. Germline values: CDR1 SGHTA, CDR2 FQGNSA. CDR3 nucleotides: TGTGCCAGCAGCTTATCTAGCGGGGGCCTCTTACGCTACGAGCAGTACTTC. Its protein is CASSLSSGGLLRYEQYF.

The chain joins TRBV6-5 to TRBJ2-4; D not certain. The length of the CDR3 is 17 residues. Between the trimmed V and J ends, which lost 1 base and 0 bases, there was a span of 13 bases. Germline loops: CDR1 MNHEY, CDR2 SVGAGI. The DNA for the CDR3 is TGTGCCAGCAGTTACTTTTCGGATTACCTAGCCAAAAACATTCAGTACTTC. Protein: CASSYFSDYLAKNIQYF.

This clonotype was seen more than once but under ten times. J is TRBJ2-3 and V is TRBV15, with 10 bases identical to TRBD2. The germline V gene encodes CDR1 LNHNV and CDR2 YYDKDF (reference sequence). The CDR3 is 16 residues long. With V trimmed by 5 bases and J by 2 bases, 7 bases remained unmatched. The CDR3 bases are TGTGCCACCAGCGGGAGAAGCGGGGGGGCCACAGATACGCAGTATTTT. It yields the protein CATSGRSGGATDTQYF. Complete variable domain (other parts from reference TRBV15 and TRBJ2-3): DAMVIQNPRYQVTQFGKPVTLSCSQTLNHNVMYWYQQKSSQAPKLLFHYYDKDFNNEADTPDNFQSRRPNTSFCFLDIRSPGLGDTAMYLCATSGRSGGATDTQYFGPGTRLTVL.

The rearrangement joins TRBV30 to TRBJ2-7, with unresolved D. The DNA end favors TRBJ2-5, so the J call may be wrong. The CDR3 loop spans 13 amino acids. CDR1 and CDR2 (germline): GTSNPN, SVGIG (reference sequence). The CDR3 DNA reads TGTGCCTGGGTGCAGGTGGGCGGAGAGACCCAGTACTTC. This sequence encodes CAWVQVGGETQYF.

The CDR3 nucleotides read TGCGCCAGCAGCGAGATGGGGACTCCCGCCTTGGGTGAGCAGTTCTTC. Translated: CASSEMGTPALGEQFF. J is TRBJ2-1 and V is TRBV4-3, with TRBD2 as a possible D gene (6 bases). The V end lost 5 bases, the J end lost 9 bases, and 23 bases lay between the germline ends. The CDR3 totals 16 residues. Germline V gene data show CDR1 as LGHNA and CDR2 as YSLEER.

Written as DNA, the CDR3 is TGCGCCAGCAGCCACCGGGACGGATTCCGCTACGAGCAGTACTTC. This codes for CASSHRDGFRYEQYF. The chain has TRBV4-3 and TRBJ2-7; D could derive from TRBD1 or TRBD2 (5 bases each). CDR1 is LGHNA, CDR2 YSLEER, per germline. V lost 3 bases, J lost 3 bases, and 15 bases lay in between. The CDR3 length is 15 residues.

The chain has TRBV27 and TRBJ1-2; TRBD1 agrees at 8 bases. The CDR3 extends over 15 amino acids. Germline CDR1 reads MNHEY; CDR2 reads SMNVEV (reference sequence). V gave up 3 bases and J gave up 3 bases; unmatched junction bases: 6. The CDR3, as DNA: TGTGCCAGCAGTTTTTCAGGGGGCTACGACTATGGCTACACCTTC. Amino acids: CASSFSGGYDYGYTF.

This clonotype was seen many times. J is TRBJ1-2 and V is TRBV25-1; no clear D. The V gene lost 2 bases and the J gene lost 0 bases, with 7 bases spanning the gap. This CDR3 has 14 amino acids. Per the germline V gene, CDR1 is MGHDK and CDR2 is SYGVNS. CDR3 loop: CASSEVEANYGYTF. CDR3 sequence (DNA): TGTGCCAGCAGTGAAGTAGAAGCTAACTATGGCTACACCTTC.

This clonotype came up a few times. The chain uses TRBV4-3 and TRBJ1-2; 7 bases align to TRBD1. CDR3 length equals 14 residues. The V segment lost 4 bases and the J segment 8 bases; nucleotides outside the gene matches: 10. Germline V gene data show CDR1 as LGHNA and CDR2 as YSLEER. Here the CDR3 reads CASSPADRELGYTF. The CDR3 DNA reads TGCGCCAGCAGCCCGGCCGACAGGGAACTAGGCTACACCTTC.

This clonotype showed up just once. A much larger clone differs from this one at a single base, so this may be a read error. The chain couples TRBV6-1 to TRBJ2-7; tentative D call: TRBD1 (5 bases). This CDR3 contains 13 residues. V was cut by 1 base and J by 2 bases, with 6 bases left in between. CDR1 and CDR2 from the germline V gene are MNHNS and SASEGT. The DNA for the CDR3 is TGTGCCAGCAGTGAAGGACAGCCCTACGAGCAGTACTTC. Its protein is CASSEGQPYEQYF.

The chain recombines TRBV3-1 with TRBJ1-2, with 11 bases identical to TRBD1. Germline CDR1 and CDR2: LGHDT and YNNKEL (reference sequence). V lost 4 bases, J lost 6 bases, and 10 bases stayed unmatched. The CDR3 is 16 residues long. CDR3 protein: CASSPLVGQGGNGYTF. CDR3 sequence (DNA): TGTGCCAGCAGCCCCCTCGTGGGACAGGGGGGTAATGGCTACACCTTC.

V is TRBV20-1 and J is TRBJ2-7; D possibly corresponds to TRBD2 (6 bases). Trimming pared 5 bases from V and 3 bases from J, leaving 17 bases between. Per the germline V gene, CDR1 is DFQATT and CDR2 is SNEGSKA (reference sequence). The CDR3 is 14 amino acids. Written as DNA, the CDR3 is TGCAGTGCTGCCCGCGGGGATCCTTACTACGAGCAGTACTTC. Its protein is CSAARGDPYYEQYF.

V is TRBV29-1 and J is TRBJ2-5; TRBD1 aligns across 12 bases. This CDR3 contains 13 residues. The V gene's germline CDR1 is SQVTM and CDR2 ANQGSEA. Trimming at V came to 8 bases and at J to 4 bases, leaving 5 bases not matched to a gene. In DNA form, the CDR3 reads TGCAGCTTGGGACAGGGGGCAGGAGAGACCCAGTACTTC. Its protein is CSLGQGAGETQYF.